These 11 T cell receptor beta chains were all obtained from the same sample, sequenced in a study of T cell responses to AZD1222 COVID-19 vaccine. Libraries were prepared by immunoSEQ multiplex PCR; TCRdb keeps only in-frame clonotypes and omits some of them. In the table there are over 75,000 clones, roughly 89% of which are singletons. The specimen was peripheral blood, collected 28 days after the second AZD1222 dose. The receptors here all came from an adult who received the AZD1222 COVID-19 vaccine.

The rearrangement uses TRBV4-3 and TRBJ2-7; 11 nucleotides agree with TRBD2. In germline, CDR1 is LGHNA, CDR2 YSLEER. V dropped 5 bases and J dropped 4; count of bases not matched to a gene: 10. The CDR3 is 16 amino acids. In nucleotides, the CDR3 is TGCGCCAGCAGCTACTATACAACTAGCGGGGGATACGAGCAGTACTTC. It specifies CASSYYTTSGGYEQYF.

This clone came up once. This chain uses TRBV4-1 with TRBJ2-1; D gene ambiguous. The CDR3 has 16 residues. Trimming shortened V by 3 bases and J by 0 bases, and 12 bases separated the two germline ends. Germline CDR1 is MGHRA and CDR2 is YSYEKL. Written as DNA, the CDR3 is TGCGCCAGCAGCCACTCTCAGGAGATCTCCTACAATGAGCAGTTCTTC. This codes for CASSHSQEISYNEQFF.

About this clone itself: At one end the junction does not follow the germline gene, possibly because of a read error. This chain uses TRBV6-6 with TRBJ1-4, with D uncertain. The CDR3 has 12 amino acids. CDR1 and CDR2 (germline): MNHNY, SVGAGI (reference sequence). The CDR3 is CASRTGEERLFF. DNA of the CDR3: TGTGCCAGCAGAACCGGGGAAGAAAGACTGTTTTTT.

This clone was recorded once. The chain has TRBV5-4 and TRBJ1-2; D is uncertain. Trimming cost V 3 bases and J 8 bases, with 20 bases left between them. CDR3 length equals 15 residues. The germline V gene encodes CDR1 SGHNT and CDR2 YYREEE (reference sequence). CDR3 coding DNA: TGTGCCAGCAGCTGGGTGGGCGGGGATGCTCGGGGCTACACCTTC. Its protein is CASSWVGGDARGYTF.

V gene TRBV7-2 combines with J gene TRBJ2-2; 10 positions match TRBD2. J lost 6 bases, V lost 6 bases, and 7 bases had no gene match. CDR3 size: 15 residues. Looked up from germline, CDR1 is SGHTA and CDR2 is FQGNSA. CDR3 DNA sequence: TGTGCCAGCAGTCTCAGCGGGGGGGCGTCCGGGGAGCTGTTTTTT. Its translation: CASSLSGGASGELFF.

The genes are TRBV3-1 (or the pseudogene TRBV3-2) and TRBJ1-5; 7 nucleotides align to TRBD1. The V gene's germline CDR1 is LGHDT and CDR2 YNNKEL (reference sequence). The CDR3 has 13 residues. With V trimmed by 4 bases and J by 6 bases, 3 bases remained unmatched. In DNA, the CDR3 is TGTGCCAGCAGCCTCCAGGGGGTTCAGCCCCAGCATTTT. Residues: CASSLQGVQPQHF.

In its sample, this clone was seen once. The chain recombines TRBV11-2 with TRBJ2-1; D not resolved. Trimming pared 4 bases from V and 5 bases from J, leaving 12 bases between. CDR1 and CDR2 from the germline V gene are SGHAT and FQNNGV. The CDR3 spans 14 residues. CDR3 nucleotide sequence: TGTGCCAGCAGCTACCCTAATCTAAACAATGAGCAGTTCTTC. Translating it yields CASSYPNLNNEQFF.

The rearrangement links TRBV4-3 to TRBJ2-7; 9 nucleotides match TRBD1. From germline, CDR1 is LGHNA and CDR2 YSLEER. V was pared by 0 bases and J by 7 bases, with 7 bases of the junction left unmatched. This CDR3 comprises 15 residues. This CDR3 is CASSQEASGQGEQYF. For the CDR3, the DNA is TGCGCCAGCAGCCAAGAGGCTAGCGGACAGGGGGAGCAGTACTTC.

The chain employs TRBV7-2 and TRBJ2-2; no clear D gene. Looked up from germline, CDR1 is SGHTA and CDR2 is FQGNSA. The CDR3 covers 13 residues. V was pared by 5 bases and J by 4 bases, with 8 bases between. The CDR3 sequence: CASSPRLTGELFF. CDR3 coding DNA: TGTGCCAGCAGCCCCCGCCTCACCGGGGAGCTGTTTTTT.

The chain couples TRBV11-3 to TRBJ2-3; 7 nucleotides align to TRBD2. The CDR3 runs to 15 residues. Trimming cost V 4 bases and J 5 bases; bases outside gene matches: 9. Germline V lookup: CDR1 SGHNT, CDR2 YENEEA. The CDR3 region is CASSSAQGGVDTQYF. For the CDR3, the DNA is TGTGCCAGCAGCTCCGCCCAGGGAGGGGTAGATACGCAGTATTTT. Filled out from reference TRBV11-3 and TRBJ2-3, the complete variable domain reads EAGVVQSPRYKIIEKKQPVAFWCNPISGHNTLYWYLQNLGQGPELLIRYENEEAVDDSQLPKDRFSAERLKGVDSTLKIQPAELGDSAVYLCASSSAQGGVDTQYFGPGTRLTVL.

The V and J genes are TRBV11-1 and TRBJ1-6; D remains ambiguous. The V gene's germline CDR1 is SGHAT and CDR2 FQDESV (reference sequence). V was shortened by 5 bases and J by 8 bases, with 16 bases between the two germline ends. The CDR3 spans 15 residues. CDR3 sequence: CASSPPRAADSPLHF. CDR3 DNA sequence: TGTGCCAGCAGCCCCCCGAGGGCCGCCGATTCACCCCTCCACTTT.